This T cell receptor (beta chain) is drawn from a study of identical twins (dated by TCRdb to about 2016). For context, the study as a whole: The study deep-sequenced TCR alpha and beta repertoires from monozygotic twins, unrelated adults of various ages and cord blood to test whether fetal clonotypes persist. To rule out contamination, replicate twin experiments were performed at different times with different library preparation protocols. Broader findings and caveats from the paper: In beta out-of-frame sequences, excess twin sharing was weaker, because having fewer shared sequences lowered the signal-to-noise ratio. In monozygotic twins, out-of-frame TCR alpha sharing was systematically underestimated by recombination models, although the models agreed with sharing between unrelated individuals. Invariant T cells such as MAIT and iNKT could partly confound zero-insertion analyses, though diverse VJ usage argued against this for most clonotypes. Fewer insertions were carried by abundant cord blood beta clonotypes; a weaker similar trend was observed in young adult naive repertoires, while no such trend was observed in memory repertoires. Compared with coincidental sharing between unrelated individuals, out-of-frame TCR alpha sequences shared between twins had an excess of sequences with low generation probability. Because the same donors could not be followed over many years, the conclusions depended on cross-sectional statistical analysis.

All donors were healthy Caucasians. The study also sequenced three unrelated non-twin adults: a male aged 18 to 29, a male aged 50 to 59 and a female aged 50 to 59. Using Miltenyi CD45RO+ enrichment and human naive T-cell isolation kits, memory (CD45RO+) and naive T cells were isolated from PBMC. Receptor amplification or capture employed 5' RACE. Reads for this sample came from an Illumina HiSeq 2000. A universal primer binding site was added through template switching, and the final cDNA carried a unique molecular identifier so that TCR cDNA molecules could be counted accurately. Specific primers in the conserved constant-segment region were used to synthesize first-strand cDNA for the TCR alpha and beta chains. To control for contamination, every cDNA library carried two barcodes: a SMART-Mk sample barcode plus Illumina barcodes. Two successive PCR steps introduced TruSeq adapter sequences along with Illumina sample barcodes. Sequencing of the TCR alpha and beta cDNA libraries was done on the Illumina HiSeq platform using custom primers. The study's processing was this. Unique molecular identifiers were extracted from raw reads with MiGEC, and CDR3 positions were determined with MiXCR. For each individual, recombination models were inferred using an EM algorithm with the repgenHMM and IGoR tools. The tcR package in R was used for shared clonotype analysis, with sharing normalized by the product of cloneset sizes. Out-of-frame nonproductive sequences were analyzed to study raw recombination free of thymic and clonal selection effects. Using fastp trimming at Q25 and MiXCR clonotype assembly, TCRdb reanalyzed the public sequencing data and kept in-frame beta chains. Records with the same CDR3 protein are collapsed into one entry carrying the most frequent genes and DNA. The authors' filters were not applied to this entry. This sample comprises around 340,000 distinct CDR3 sequences, around 9% of them detected only once. About 8.1% of the sample is in the top ten clones.

Concerning this clonotype: What this receptor recognizes is not known. No much larger clonotype is one base removed from it; base qualities were not supplied.

The TCR comes from a woman aged 50 to 65 in good health. Material for sequencing was naive T cells sorted from blood. The sample's cell subset or site label, decoded: cells isolated with a human naive T-cell isolation kit.

The bases read TGTGCCAGCAAGGGAGACTACAATGAGCAGTTCTTC. This codes for CASKGDYNEQFF. The chain is encoded by TRBV7-9 joined to TRBJ2-1; TRBD2 is perhaps the D gene, given 5 matching bases. Sequences SEHNR (CDR1) and FQNEAQ (CDR2) are obtained from the germline V gene (reference sequence). Trimming at the junction amounts to 7 bases on V and 3 bases on J, and the germline ends lie 7 bases apart. The CDR3 contains 12 residues, cysteine and phenylalanine counted. Only CDR3 DNA is held: 36 bases, read in frame from base 1.